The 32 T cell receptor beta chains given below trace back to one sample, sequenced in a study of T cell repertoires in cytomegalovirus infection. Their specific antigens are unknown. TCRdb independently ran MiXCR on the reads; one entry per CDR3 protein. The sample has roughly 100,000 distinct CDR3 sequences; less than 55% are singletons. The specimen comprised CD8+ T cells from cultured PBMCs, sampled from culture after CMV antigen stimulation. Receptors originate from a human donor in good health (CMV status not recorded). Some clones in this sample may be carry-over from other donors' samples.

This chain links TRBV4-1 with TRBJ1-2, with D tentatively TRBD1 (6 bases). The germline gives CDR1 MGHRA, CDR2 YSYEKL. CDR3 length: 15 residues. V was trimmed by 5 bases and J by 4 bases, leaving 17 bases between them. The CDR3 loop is CASSLRQESPYGYTF. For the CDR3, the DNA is TGCGCCAGCAGCTTGCGACAGGAATCACCCTATGGCTACACCTTC.

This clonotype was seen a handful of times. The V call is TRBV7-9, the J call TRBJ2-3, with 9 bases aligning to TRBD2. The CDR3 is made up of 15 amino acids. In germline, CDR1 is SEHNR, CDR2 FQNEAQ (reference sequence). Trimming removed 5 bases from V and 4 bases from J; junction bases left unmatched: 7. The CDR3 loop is CASSRGVAGADTQYF. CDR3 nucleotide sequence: TGTGCCAGCAGCCGAGGGGTAGCGGGGGCAGATACGCAGTATTTT.

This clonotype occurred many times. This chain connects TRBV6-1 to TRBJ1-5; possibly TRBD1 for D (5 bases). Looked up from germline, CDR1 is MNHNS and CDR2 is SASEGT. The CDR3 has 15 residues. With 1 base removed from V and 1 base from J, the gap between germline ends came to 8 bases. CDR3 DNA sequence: TGTGCCAGCAGTGAAGAGGAGGGGAGCAATCAGCCCCAGCATTTT. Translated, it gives CASSEEEGSNQPQHF.

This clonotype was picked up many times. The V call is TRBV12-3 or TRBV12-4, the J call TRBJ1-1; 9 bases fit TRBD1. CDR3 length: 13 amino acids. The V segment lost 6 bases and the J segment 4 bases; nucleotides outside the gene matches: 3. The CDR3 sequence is CASSRQGVTEAFF. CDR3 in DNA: TGTGCCAGCAGCCGACAGGGGGTCACTGAAGCTTTCTTT.

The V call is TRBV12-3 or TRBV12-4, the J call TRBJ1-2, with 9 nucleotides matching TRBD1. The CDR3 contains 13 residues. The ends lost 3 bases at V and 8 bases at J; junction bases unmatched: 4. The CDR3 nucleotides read TGTGCCAGCAGTTTCGGGACAGGGAGGGGCTACACCTTC. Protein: CASSFGTGRGYTF.

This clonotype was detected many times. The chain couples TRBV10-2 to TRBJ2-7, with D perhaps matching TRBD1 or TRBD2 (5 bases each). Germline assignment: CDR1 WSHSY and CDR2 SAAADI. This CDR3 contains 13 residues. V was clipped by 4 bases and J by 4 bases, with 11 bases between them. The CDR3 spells CASSVGDGYEQYF. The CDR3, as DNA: TGCGCCAGCAGTGTCGGGGACGGATACGAGCAGTACTTC.

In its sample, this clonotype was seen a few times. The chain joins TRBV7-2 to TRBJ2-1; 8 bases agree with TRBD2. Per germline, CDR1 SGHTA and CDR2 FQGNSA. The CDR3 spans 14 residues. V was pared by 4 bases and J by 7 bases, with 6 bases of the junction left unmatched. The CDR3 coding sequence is TGTGCCAGCAGCTCGGCGGGGGGCCAGAATGAGCAGTTCTTC. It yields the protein CASSSAGGQNEQFF.

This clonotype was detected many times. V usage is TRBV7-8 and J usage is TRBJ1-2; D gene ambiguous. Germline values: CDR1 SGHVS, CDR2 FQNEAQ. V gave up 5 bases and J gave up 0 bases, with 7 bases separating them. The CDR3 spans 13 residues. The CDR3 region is CASSDTPNYGYTF. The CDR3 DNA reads TGTGCCAGCAGCGACACCCCTAACTATGGCTACACCTTC.

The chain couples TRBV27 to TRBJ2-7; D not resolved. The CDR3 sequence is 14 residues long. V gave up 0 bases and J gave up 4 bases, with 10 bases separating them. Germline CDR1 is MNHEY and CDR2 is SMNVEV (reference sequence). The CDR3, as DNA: TGTGCCAGCAGTTTATCGGGTATTTCTTACGAGCAGTACTTC. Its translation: CASSLSGISYEQYF.

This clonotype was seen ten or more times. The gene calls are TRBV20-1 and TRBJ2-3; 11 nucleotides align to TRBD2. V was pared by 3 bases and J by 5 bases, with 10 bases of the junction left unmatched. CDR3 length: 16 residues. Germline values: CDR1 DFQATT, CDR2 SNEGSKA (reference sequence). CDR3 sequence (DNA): TGCAGTGCTAGCCATTTTTCTAGCGGGGGGATAGATACGCAGTATTTT. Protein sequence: CSASHFSSGGIDTQYF.

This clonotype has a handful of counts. The CDR3 loop reads CASSLLGQGNTIYF. CDR3 coding DNA: TGTGCCAGCAGTTTATTGGGACAGGGAAACACCATATATTTT. V gene TRBV27 combines with J gene TRBJ1-3, with 7 bases lining up with TRBD1. Per germline, CDR1 MNHEY and CDR2 SMNVEV (reference sequence). The V and J ends lost 1 base and 4 bases, in that order; junction bases with no gene match: 1. There are 14 residues in the CDR3.

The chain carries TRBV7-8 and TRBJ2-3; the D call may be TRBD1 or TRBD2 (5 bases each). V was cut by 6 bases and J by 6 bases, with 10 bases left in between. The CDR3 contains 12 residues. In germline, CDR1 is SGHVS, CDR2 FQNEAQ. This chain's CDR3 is CASSRDLDTQYF. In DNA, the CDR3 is TGTGCCAGCAGTCGGGACCTGGATACGCAGTATTTT.

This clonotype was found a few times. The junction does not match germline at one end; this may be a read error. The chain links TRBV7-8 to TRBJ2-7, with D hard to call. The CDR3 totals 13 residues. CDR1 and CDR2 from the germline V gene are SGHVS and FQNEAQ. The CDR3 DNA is TGTGCCAGCAGCTTAGCGATGGGTGGCGGAGAGGACTTC. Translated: CASSLAMGGGEDF.

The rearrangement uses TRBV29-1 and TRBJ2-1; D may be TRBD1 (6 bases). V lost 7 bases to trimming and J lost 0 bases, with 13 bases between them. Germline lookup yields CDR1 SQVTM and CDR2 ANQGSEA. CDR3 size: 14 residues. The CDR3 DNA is TGCAGCGCCGTCGACAGGACCTCCTACAATGAGCAGTTCTTC. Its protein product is CSAVDRTSYNEQFF.

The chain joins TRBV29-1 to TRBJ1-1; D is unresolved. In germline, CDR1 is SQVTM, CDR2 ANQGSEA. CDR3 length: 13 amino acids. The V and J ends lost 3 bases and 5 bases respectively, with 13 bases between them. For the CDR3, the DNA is TGCAGCGTTGAGAGCCGGACGTCGACTGAAGCTTTCTTT. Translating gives CSVESRTSTEAFF.

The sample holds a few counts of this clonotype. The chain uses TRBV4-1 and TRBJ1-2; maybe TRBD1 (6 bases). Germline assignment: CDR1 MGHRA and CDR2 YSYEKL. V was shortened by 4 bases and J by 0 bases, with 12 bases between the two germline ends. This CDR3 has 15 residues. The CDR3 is CASSPTGPANYGYTF. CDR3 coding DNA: TGCGCCAGCAGCCCGACAGGTCCAGCTAACTATGGCTACACCTTC.

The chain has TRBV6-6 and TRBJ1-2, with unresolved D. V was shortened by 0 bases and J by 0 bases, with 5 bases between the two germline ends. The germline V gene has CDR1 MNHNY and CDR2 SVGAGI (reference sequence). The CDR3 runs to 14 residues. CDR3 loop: CASSYSDPNYGYTF. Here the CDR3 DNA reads TGTGCCAGCAGTTACTCGGACCCTAACTATGGCTACACCTTC.

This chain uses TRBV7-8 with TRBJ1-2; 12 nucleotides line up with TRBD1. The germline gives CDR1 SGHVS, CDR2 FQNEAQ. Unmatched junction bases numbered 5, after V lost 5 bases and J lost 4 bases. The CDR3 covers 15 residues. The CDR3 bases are TGTGCCAGCAGCCCGGGACAGGGGGCAACCTATGGCTACACCTTC. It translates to CASSPGQGATYGYTF.

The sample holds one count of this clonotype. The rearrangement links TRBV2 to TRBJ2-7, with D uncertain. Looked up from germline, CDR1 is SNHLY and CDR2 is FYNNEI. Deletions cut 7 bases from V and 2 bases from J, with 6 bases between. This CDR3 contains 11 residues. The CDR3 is CASTDTYEQYF. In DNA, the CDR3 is TGTGCCAGCACTGACACCTACGAGCAGTACTTC. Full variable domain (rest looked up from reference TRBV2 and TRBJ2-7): EPEVTQTPSHQVTQMGQEVILRCVPISNHLYFYWYRQILGQKVEFLVSFYNNEISEKSEIFDDQFSVERPDGSNFTLKIRSTKLEDSAMYFCASTDTYEQYFGPGTRLTVT.

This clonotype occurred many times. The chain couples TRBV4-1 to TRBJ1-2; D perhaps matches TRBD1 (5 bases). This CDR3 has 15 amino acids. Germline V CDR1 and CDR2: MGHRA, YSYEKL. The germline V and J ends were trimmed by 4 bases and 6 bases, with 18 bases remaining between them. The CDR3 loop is CASSPRAGKDNGYTF. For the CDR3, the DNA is TGCGCCAGCAGCCCCCGAGCAGGGAAGGATAATGGCTACACCTTC.

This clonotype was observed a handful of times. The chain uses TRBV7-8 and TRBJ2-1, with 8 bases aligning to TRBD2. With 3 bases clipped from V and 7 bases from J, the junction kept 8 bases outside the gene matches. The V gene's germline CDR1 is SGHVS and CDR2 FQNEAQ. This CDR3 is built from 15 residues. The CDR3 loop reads CASSFMSGGGNEQFF. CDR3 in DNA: TGTGCCAGCAGCTTTATGAGCGGGGGAGGAAATGAGCAGTTCTTC.

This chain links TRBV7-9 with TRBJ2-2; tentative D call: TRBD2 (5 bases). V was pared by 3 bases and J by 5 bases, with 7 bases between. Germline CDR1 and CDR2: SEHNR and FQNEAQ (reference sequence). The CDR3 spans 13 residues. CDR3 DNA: TGTGCCAGCAGCTTTCCGGGGACCGGGGAGCTGTTTTTT. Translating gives CASSFPGTGELFF.

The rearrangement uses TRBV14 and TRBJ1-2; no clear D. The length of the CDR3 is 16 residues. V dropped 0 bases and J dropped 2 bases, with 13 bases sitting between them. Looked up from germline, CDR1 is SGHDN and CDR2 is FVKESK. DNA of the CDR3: TGTGCCAGCAGCCAAGATGGAGGGATGGCCAACTATGGCTACACCTTC. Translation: CASSQDGGMANYGYTF.

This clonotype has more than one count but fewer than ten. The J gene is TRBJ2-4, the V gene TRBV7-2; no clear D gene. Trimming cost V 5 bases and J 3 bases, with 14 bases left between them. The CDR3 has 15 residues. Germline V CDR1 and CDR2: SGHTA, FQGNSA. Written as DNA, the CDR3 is TGTGCCAGCAGCCAAGGAGTCTTTGGCAAAAACATTCAGTACTTC. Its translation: CASSQGVFGKNIQYF.

CDR3 nucleotides: TGTGCCAGCAGCTCACGACTAGCGGAGTACAATGAGCAGTTCTTC. Translated, it gives CASSSRLAEYNEQFF. V usage is TRBV7-6 and J usage is TRBJ2-1, with 9 bases lining up with TRBD2. The germline V gene has CDR1 SGHVS and CDR2 FNYEAQ. This CDR3 has 15 amino acids. V dropped 4 bases and J dropped 4; count of bases not matched to a gene: 5.

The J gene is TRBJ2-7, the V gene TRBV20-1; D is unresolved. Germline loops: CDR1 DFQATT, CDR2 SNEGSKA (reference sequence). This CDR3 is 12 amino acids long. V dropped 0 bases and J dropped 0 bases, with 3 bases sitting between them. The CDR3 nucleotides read TGCAGTGCTAGAGAAGGCTCCTACGAGCAGTACTTC. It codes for CSAREGSYEQYF.

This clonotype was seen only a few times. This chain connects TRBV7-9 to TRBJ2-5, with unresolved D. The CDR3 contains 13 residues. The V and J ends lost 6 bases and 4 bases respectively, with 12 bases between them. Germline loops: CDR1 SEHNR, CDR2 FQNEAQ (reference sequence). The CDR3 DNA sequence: TGTGCCAGCAGTCCCGAACTGTCAGAGACCCAGTACTTC. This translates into CASSPELSETQYF.

The CDR3 spells CALVRGGQETQYF. CDR3 bases: TGTGCTCTCGTCAGGGGGGGCCAAGAGACCCAGTACTTC. This chain joins TRBV2 and TRBJ2-5; possibly TRBD1 or TRBD2 for D (7 bases each). The CDR3 extends over 13 amino acids. Germline CDR1 is SNHLY and CDR2 is FYNNEI.

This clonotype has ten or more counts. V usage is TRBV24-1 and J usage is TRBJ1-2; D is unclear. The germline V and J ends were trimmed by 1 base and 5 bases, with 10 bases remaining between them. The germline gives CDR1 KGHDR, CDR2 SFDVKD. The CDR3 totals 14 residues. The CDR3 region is CATSDFTDAYGYTF. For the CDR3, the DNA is TGTGCCACCAGTGATTTCACTGACGCTTATGGCTACACCTTC.

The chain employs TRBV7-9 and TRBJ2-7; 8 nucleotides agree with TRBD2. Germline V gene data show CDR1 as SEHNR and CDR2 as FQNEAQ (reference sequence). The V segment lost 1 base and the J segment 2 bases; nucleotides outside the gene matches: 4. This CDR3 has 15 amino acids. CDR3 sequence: CASSLDRGGTYEQYF. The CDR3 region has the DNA TGTGCCAGCAGCTTAGACCGGGGGGGGACCTACGAGCAGTACTTC.

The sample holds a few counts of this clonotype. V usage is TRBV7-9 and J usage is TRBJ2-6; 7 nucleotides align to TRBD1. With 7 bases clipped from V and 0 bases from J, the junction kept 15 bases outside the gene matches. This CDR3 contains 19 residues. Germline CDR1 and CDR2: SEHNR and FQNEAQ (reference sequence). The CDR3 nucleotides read TGTGCCAGCAACAAAGGTTCAAAAGACAGGGACTCTGGGGCCAACGTCCTGACTTTC. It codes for CASNKGSKDRDSGANVLTF.

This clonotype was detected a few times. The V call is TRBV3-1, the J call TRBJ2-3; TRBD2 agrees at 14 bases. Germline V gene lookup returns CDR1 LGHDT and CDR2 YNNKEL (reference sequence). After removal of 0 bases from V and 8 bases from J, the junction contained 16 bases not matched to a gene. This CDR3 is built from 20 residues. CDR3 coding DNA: TGTGCCAGCAGCCAAGATCGAATGACTAGCGGGGGGGCGTCAATGGTTACGCAGTATTTT. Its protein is CASSQDRMTSGGASMVTQYF.